This T cell receptor (beta chain) was retrieved from a study of CD8 T cells in ankylosing spondylitis. The V gene's germline CDR1 is SNHLY and CDR2 FYNNEI. Trimming stripped 10 bases from V and 0 bases from J, with 16 bases between. The CDR3 is 15 residues long. Broader study findings: Some motif variants were previously reported in reactive arthritis synovial fluid and blood.

TCRdb reanalysed the 5' RACE reads using MiXCR and keeps one entry per CDR3 protein. The sample yields about 64,000 distinct CDR3 sequences, 6.2% seen once. This clonotype has a count of ten or more. The antigen is not known. This chain joins TRBV2 and TRBJ2-1; D is unclear. The sequence was collected from a male donor with ankylosing spondylitis. Sequencing input: synovial fluid, either unsorted or a sorted T cell fraction (not recorded which). CDR3 in DNA: TGTGCCATTGGGGATAGCCAAAGCTCCTACAATGAGCAGTTCTTC. Its protein product is CAIGDSQSSYNEQFF. Complete variable domain (other parts from reference TRBV2 and TRBJ2-1): EPEVTQTPSHQVTQMGQEVILRCVPISNHLYFYWYRQILGQKVEFLVSFYNNEISEKSEIFDDQFSVERPDGSNFTLKIRSTKLEDSAMYFCAIGDSQSSYNEQFFGPGTRLTVL.